One and the same sample provided the 19 T cell receptor beta chains below, sequenced in a study of cytomegalovirus exposure and HLA in healthy donors. Primers: 60 Vbeta forward and 13 Jbeta reverse. Some clones are missing from TCRdb's copy, which holds only in-frame ones; the method was immunoSEQ multiplex PCR. There are 95,000 to 100,000 clones in the sample; about 80% occur only once, and approximately 4% lies in the top ten. The specimen was PBMCs. Every receptor here comes from a man aged 35-49 years in good health and CMV-seronegative.

CDR3 residues: CASSSRTGVLTEAFF. The CDR3 region has the DNA TGTGCCAGCAGCTCTCGGACAGGGGTTCTTACTGAAGCTTTCTTT. The chain combines TRBV7-9 with TRBJ1-1; 9 nucleotides agree with TRBD1. The CDR3 is made up of 15 amino acids. V shed 4 bases and J 5 bases; nucleotides not matched to a gene: 8. Germline V gives CDR1 SEHNR, CDR2 FQNEAQ (reference sequence).

The J gene is TRBJ2-5, the V gene TRBV4-3; maybe TRBD1 (5 bases). The CDR3 extends over 15 amino acids. The ends were cut back, 3 bases at V and 4 bases at J, with 15 bases in the middle. Germline CDR1 and CDR2: LGHNA and YSLEER. The CDR3 DNA reads TGCGCCAGCAGCCATAATCCCAGGGCAGGAGAGACCCAGTACTTC. Translated: CASSHNPRAGETQYF.

V and J are TRBV2 and TRBJ2-6, with TRBD1 identical over 8 bases. V shed 4 bases and J 0 bases; nucleotides not matched to a gene: 5. CDR3 size: 17 residues. Germline V gene lookup returns CDR1 SNHLY and CDR2 FYNNEI. CDR3: CASSGQGRGSGANVLTF. In nucleotides, the CDR3 is TGTGCCAGCAGTGGACAGGGGCGGGGCTCTGGGGCCAACGTCCTGACTTTC.

This chain uses TRBV7-9 with TRBJ2-7; D is undetermined. CDR3 length equals 13 residues. CDR1 and CDR2 (germline): SEHNR, FQNEAQ (reference sequence). Trimming took 3 bases from V and 3 from J, leaving 9 bases between them. The CDR3 region is CASSFENHYEQYV. The CDR3, as DNA: TGTGCCAGCAGCTTCGAAAATCACTACGAGCAGTACGTC.

The genes are TRBV6-6 and TRBJ2-2; 8 nucleotides match TRBD1. The CDR3 totals 16 residues. Germline CDR1 is MNHNY and CDR2 is SVGAGI (reference sequence). The V segment lost 0 bases and the J segment 7 bases; nucleotides outside the gene matches: 7. The chain's CDR3 is CASSYSPGGPGGELFF. DNA of the CDR3: TGTGCCAGCAGTTACTCGCCAGGGGGCCCGGGCGGGGAGCTGTTTTTT.

The chain employs TRBV5-1 and TRBJ2-1; D gene ambiguous. V was clipped by 0 bases and J by 4 bases, with 11 bases between them. CDR1 is SGHRS, CDR2 YFSETQ, per germline. The CDR3 has 15 residues. CDR3 residues: CASSLGDTQYNEQFF. The CDR3 bases are TGCGCCAGCAGCTTGGGAGACACCCAGTACAATGAGCAGTTCTTC.

The table lists this clone with a count of one. The rearrangement links TRBV5-1 to TRBJ2-2; 7 nucleotides match TRBD1. Germline CDR1 and CDR2: SGHRS and YFSETQ. The CDR3 totals 13 residues. With 4 bases clipped from V and 7 bases from J, the junction kept 4 bases outside the gene matches. As DNA, the CDR3 is TGCGCCAGCAGCCTACAGGGGCACGGGGAGCTGTTTTTT. Translating it yields CASSLQGHGELFF.

This clone was picked up one time. This chain joins TRBV5-1 and TRBJ2-1; 12 positions agree with TRBD2. The V and J ends lost 1 base and 7 bases, in that order; junction bases with no gene match: 6. This CDR3 is built from 16 residues. Germline values: CDR1 SGHRS, CDR2 YFSETQ. CDR3: CASSLRASGGANEQFF. The CDR3 nucleotides are TGCGCCAGCAGCTTGAGGGCTAGCGGGGGGGCGAATGAGCAGTTCTTC.

The chain has TRBV2 and TRBJ2-5, with 11 bases lining up with TRBD2. V shed 5 bases, J shed 5 bases, and the junction held 10 bases outside the gene matches. The germline gives CDR1 SNHLY, CDR2 FYNNEI. The CDR3 covers 16 residues. The CDR3 is CASSREASGGLETQYF. CDR3 DNA: TGTGCCAGCAGTCGGGAGGCTAGCGGGGGGTTGGAGACCCAGTACTTC.

In this sample, this clone turned up once. The chain carries TRBV6-6 and TRBJ1-2, with D possibly matching TRBD1 (6 bases). Per germline, CDR1 MNHNY and CDR2 SVGAGI (reference sequence). V gave up 6 bases and J gave up 6 bases, with 14 bases separating them. The CDR3 consists of 13 residues. For the CDR3, the DNA is TGTGCCAGCAGACCCTATACAGGGAATGGCTACACCTTC. It yields the protein CASRPYTGNGYTF.

V and J are TRBV7-9 and TRBJ1-4; D unclear. The CDR3 spans 14 residues. Germline lookup yields CDR1 SEHNR and CDR2 FQNEAQ (reference sequence). Trimming took 7 bases from V and 5 from J, leaving 14 bases between them. CDR3 nucleotides: TGTGCCAGCACCACCATAGCGGTAAATGAAAAACTGTTTTTT. Protein: CASTTIAVNEKLFF.

The chain joins TRBV6-6 to TRBJ1-1; TRBD1 might be the D (5 bases). V dropped 6 bases and J dropped 1 base, with 15 bases sitting between them. CDR1 is MNHNY, CDR2 SVGAGI, per germline (reference sequence). The CDR3 covers 15 residues. The CDR3 protein is CASSPGRASNTEAFF. CDR3 coding DNA: TGTGCCAGCAGCCCAGGGAGGGCGTCGAACACTGAAGCTTTCTTT.

The rearrangement links TRBV6-4 to TRBJ2-3; 9 bases match TRBD2. This CDR3 has 15 residues. Germline trimming cut 6 bases from V and 1 base from J; bases unmatched to any gene: 5. Germline-derived CDR1 and CDR2 are MRHNA and SNTAGT. The CDR3 loop reads CASSAASGGTDTQYF. CDR3 coding DNA: TGTGCCAGCAGCGCCGCTAGCGGGGGCACAGATACGCAGTATTTT.

The rearrangement joins TRBV18 to TRBJ2-1, with 12 nucleotides matching TRBD2. Germline CDR1 reads KGHSH; CDR2 reads LQKENI. CDR3 length: 19 residues. After removal of 4 bases from V and 0 bases from J, the junction contained 10 bases not matched to a gene. The CDR3 region is CASSLRLAGATSSYNEQFF. As DNA, the CDR3 is TGTGCCAGCTCACTACGACTAGCGGGGGCCACGAGCTCCTACAATGAGCAGTTCTTC.

This chain joins TRBV7-2 and TRBJ1-4; weak D call: TRBD1 (6 bases). Trimming shortened V by 8 bases and J by 2 bases, and 18 bases separated the two germline ends. This CDR3 spans 16 amino acids. Per germline, CDR1 SGHTA and CDR2 FQGNSA. The CDR3 DNA reads as TGTGCCAGCGGCACTAGGGGGGGCAGGACTAATGAAAAACTGTTTTTT. Protein: CASGTRGGRTNEKLFF.

DNA for the CDR3: TGTGCCAGCTCGCAACAGGGGGCGGGTCAGCCCCAGCATTTT. It translates to CASSQQGAGQPQHF. The J gene is TRBJ1-5, the V gene TRBV18; 9 bases match TRBD1. V gave up 6 bases and J gave up 6 bases; unmatched junction bases: 6. The germline V gene encodes CDR1 KGHSH and CDR2 LQKENI. This CDR3 has 14 residues.

The V gene is TRBV5-5, the J gene TRBJ2-7, with D perhaps matching TRBD2 (6 bases). CDR3 length equals 16 residues. Germline V gene data show CDR1 as SGHKS and CDR2 as YYEKEE (reference sequence). V was trimmed by 1 base and J by 2 bases, leaving 16 bases between them. CDR3 sequence: CASSLSRAGGPYEQYV. The CDR3 coding sequence is TGTGCCAGCAGCTTGAGCCGAGCGGGCGGACCCTACGAGCAGTACGTC.

Points on this clone: A junction boundary mismatches the germline segment, possibly from a read error. The V call is TRBV7-7, the J call TRBJ2-1; 16 bases fit TRBD2. Germline V lookup: CDR1 SSHAT, CDR2 FNYEAQ (reference sequence). This CDR3 is built from 16 residues. CDR3 nucleotide sequence: TGTGCTAGCAGCGTGGGACTAGCGGGGGGGCGGAATGAGCAGTTCTTC. As protein: CASSVGLAGGRNEQFF.

The rearrangement links TRBV21-1 to TRBJ2-7; TRBD1 is the table's D call and was not checked against the DNA. TRBV21-1 is a pseudogene. This CDR3 is built from 14 residues. CDR3 DNA sequence: TGTGCCAGCACCCAGGGGGTCCGTTTCTGCGAGCAGTACGTC. Translation: CASTQGVRFCEQYV.